This T cell receptor (beta chain) comes out of a study of T cell repertoires in cytomegalovirus infection. The wider study: It can be stated that public TCR beta signatures indicated CMV infection as well as a matching HLA type. Overall study findings and caveats: Within the response measured ex vivo, HLA-C-restricted CMV-specific TCR beta clonotypes were dominant. The cumulative frequency of public TCR beta families distinguished individuals who carried CMV together with the relevant HLA.

TCRdb passed the reads through MiXCR, listing each CDR3 protein once. The table records about 680,000 distinct CDR3 sequences, less than 25% of them present only once. There are 14 residues in the CDR3. CDR1 is DFQATT, CDR2 SNEGSKA, per germline (reference sequence). Trimming shortened V by 5 bases and J by 8 bases, and 19 bases separated the two germline ends. To note about this clonotype: The target antigen is unknown.

The genes are TRBV20-1 and TRBJ1-5, with a possible D match to TRBD1 (6 bases). The clonotype comes from a human donor in good health (CMV status not recorded). Some clones in this sample may be carry-over from other donors' samples. Sequenced material: CD8+ T cells from PBMCs. The CDR3 here is CSAQRGGGLEPQHF. In nucleotides, the CDR3 is TGCAGTGCTCAGCGAGGGGGGGGGCTTGAGCCCCAGCATTTT.